This T cell receptor beta chain originates from a study of cytomegalovirus exposure and HLA in healthy donors. Study findings and constraints: Using the classifier, cytomegalovirus status was reportedly diagnosed with high specificity and sensitivity. Associated with cytomegalovirus, according to the listing, were about 160 TCR beta chains. In the 95 to 150 validation repertoires, a later analysis found that first-cohort TCR clusters tended to co-occur. Rare sequences made up most TCRs, while some public TCRs were found in many donors.

On this clone: Its antigen is unknown.

Assay: immunoSEQ multiplex PCR; the TCRdb copy retains only in-frame clones and omits some. This sample has over 150,000 clones, with 75% to 90% found just once. The CDR3 totals 15 residues. The ends lost 2 bases at V and 6 bases at J; junction bases unmatched: 9. Germline-derived CDR1 and CDR2 are SGHTA and FQGNSA. The gene calls are TRBV7-2 and TRBJ2-5; 7 bases are a match to TRBD1. The sequence came from a man aged 18 to 30 in good health and CMV-seropositive. The specimen sequenced was PBMCs. CDR3 DNA sequence: TGTGCCAGCAGCTTACGGGCTCCCAGGGGGAAGACCCAGTACTTC. It specifies CASSLRAPRGKTQYF. The full variable domain, rest sourced from reference TRBV7-2 and TRBJ2-5, is GAGVSQSPSNKVTEKGKDVELRCDPISGHTALYWYRQSLGQGLEFLIYFQGNSAPDKSGLPSDRFSAERTGGSVSTLTIQRTQQEDSAVYLCASSLRAPRGKTQYFGPGTRLLVL.